This TCR beta chain appears in the sequencing data of a study of OX40 agonist ivuxolimab in advanced cancers. CDR1 and CDR2 (germline): MDHEN, SYDVKM. V was pared by 6 bases and J by 11 bases, with 20 bases between. The CDR3 contains 14 residues. TCRdb's table, derived via immunoSEQ multiplex PCR, lists solely in-frame clones and lacks some. The profile covers about 150,000 clones, with 90% to 95% appearing a single time and over 0.8% taken by the ten largest. This TCR came from an adult with an advanced solid tumor such as melanoma, head and neck, liver or kidney cancer. Sequenced material: CD4+ or CD8+ T cells sorted from blood, taken in a trial of the OX40 agonist ivuxolimab. The chain is built from TRBV28 and TRBJ1-5, with a tentative D call TRBD1 (6 bases). CDR3: CASRQTGLGAAQHF. CDR3 nucleotides: TGTGCCAGCAGACAGACAGGCCTCGGAGCGGCCCAGCATTTT.